Each of the 26 T cell receptor beta chains below was sequenced from the same sample in a study of T cells in localized non-small cell lung cancer (TCRdb year 2020). The library relied on the immunoSEQ multiplex PCR assay. TCRdb took over this immuneACCESS table, retaining in-frame rearrangements with V and J assigned. Such tables are incomplete; in checked studies, under half of the missing clones stem from an unresolved V gene, and the remainder is unexplained. Here the sample has approximately 43,000 clones; roughly 86% occur a single time. The ten largest clones take up roughly 7.1% of the sample. Source: peripheral blood, taken before any cancer treatment. The receptors were gathered from a woman between 18 and 50 years old with stage III lung adenocarcinoma.

This sequence joins TRBV5-4 and TRBJ1-2; D is uncertain. Trimming stripped 0 bases from V and 8 bases from J, with 11 bases between. This CDR3 has 13 amino acids. Germline V gives CDR1 SGHNT, CDR2 YYREEE (reference sequence). In nucleotides, the CDR3 is TGTGCCAGCAGCTTGGATCCCGGGTTCGGCTACACCTTC. Its translation: CASSLDPGFGYTF.

The chain joins TRBV4-2 to TRBJ2-1; 7 positions agree with TRBD2. The CDR3 length is 18 residues. CDR1 and CDR2 from the germline V gene are LGHNA and YNFKEQ. The ends lost 3 bases at V and 3 bases at J; junction bases unmatched: 14. The CDR3 DNA reads as TGTGCCAGCAGCCATTTTGGATGGGGGGGGGACCACTACAATGAGCAGTTCTTC. Amino acid sequence: CASSHFGWGGDHYNEQFF.

CDR3 DNA sequence: TGTGCCAGCAGCCCGAGGGGGGATAGTCGCACCGGGGAGCTGTTTTTT. Translating it yields CASSPRGDSRTGELFF. The chain employs TRBV7-2 and TRBJ2-2; either TRBD1 or TRBD2 may fit D (6 bases each). The CDR3 runs 16 residues. Germline V gene lookup returns CDR1 SGHTA and CDR2 FQGNSA. Between the trimmed V and J ends, which lost 5 bases and 4 bases, there was a span of 17 bases.

In DNA form, the CDR3 reads TGTGCAAGTCGCCCTATCGGGGTGGGGGCCGGGCCCTACGAGCAGTACTTC. Protein product: CASRPIGVGAGPYEQYF. The chain links TRBV12-2 to TRBJ2-7; no DNA check was done on the table's D call, TRBD1. TRBV12-2 counts as a pseudogene. The CDR3 has 17 residues.

The V and J genes are TRBV5-4 and TRBJ1-6; D unresolved. Germline V gives CDR1 SGHNT, CDR2 YYREEE (reference sequence). Trimming took 4 bases from V and 0 from J, leaving 8 bases between them. This CDR3 contains 15 residues. The CDR3 bases are TGTGCCAGCAGCACCAGCGGCTCCTATAATTCACCCCTCCACTTT. Translation gives CASSTSGSYNSPLHF.

This chain links TRBV19 with TRBJ1-5; TRBD1 matches 8 bases. The trim removed 4 bases at V and 9 bases at J, leaving 8 bases unmatched. This CDR3 has 14 amino acids. The germline V gene encodes CDR1 LNHDA and CDR2 SQIVND (reference sequence). CDR3: CASSTGQGTSPQHF. The CDR3 DNA sequence: TGTGCCAGTAGTACCGGACAGGGAACATCGCCCCAGCATTTT.

In its sample, this clone was seen once. The gene calls are TRBV19 and TRBJ1-2; D gene uncertain. CDR3 length equals 16 residues. Germline V gene lookup returns CDR1 LNHDA and CDR2 SQIVND (reference sequence). Trimming cost V 10 bases and J 0 bases, with 21 bases left between them. The CDR3, as DNA: TGTGCCACTACAATCGGACCGGCGATCTCTAACTATGGCTACACCTTC. It translates to CATTIGPAISNYGYTF.

This chain links TRBV5-4 with TRBJ2-5, with 10 nucleotides matching TRBD2. J lost 1 base, V lost 3 bases, and 6 bases had no gene match. Germline values: CDR1 SGHNT, CDR2 YYREEE (reference sequence). The CDR3 is 16 amino acids. The CDR3 loop is CASSSRLAGRQETQYF. DNA of the CDR3: TGTGCCAGCAGCTCACGACTAGCGGGTCGCCAAGAGACCCAGTACTTC.

The rearrangement joins TRBV4-1 to TRBJ2-1; D gene unclear. In germline, CDR1 is MGHRA, CDR2 YSYEKL. With 0 bases removed from V and 0 bases from J, the gap between germline ends came to 6 bases. The CDR3 consists of 15 residues. The CDR3 sequence: CASSQEYYSYNEQFF. CDR3 in DNA: TGCGCCAGCAGCCAAGAGTACTACTCCTACAATGAGCAGTTCTTC.

DNA of the CDR3: TGTGCCAGCAGCGTAGAGGGACAGGGGTACCACGAGCAGTACTTC. Protein sequence: CASSVEGQGYHEQYF. This chain uses TRBV9 with TRBJ2-7, with 10 bases lining up with TRBD1. CDR1 and CDR2 from the germline V gene are SGDLS and YYNGEE. Trimming at V came to 0 bases and at J to 5 bases, leaving 5 bases not matched to a gene. This CDR3 has 15 residues.

The CDR3 is CASSLNSLRGNQPQHF. The CDR3 nucleotides read TGTGCCAGCAGTTTAAACAGCCTTCGGGGCAATCAGCCCCAGCATTTT. The genes are TRBV27 and TRBJ1-5; D unresolved. The CDR3 consists of 16 residues. Trimming left V 2 bases short and J 2 bases short, with 13 bases between. Per the germline V gene, CDR1 is MNHEY and CDR2 is SMNVEV (reference sequence).

The chain carries TRBV6-1 and TRBJ2-1, with TRBD1 matching over 7 bases. The J segment lost 9 bases and the V segment lost 6 bases, leaving 11 bases of the junction unmatched. The germline gives CDR1 MNHNS, CDR2 SASEGT. The CDR3 is 14 amino acids. CDR3: CASRTDRVVGEQFF. In DNA, the CDR3 is TGTGCCAGCAGAACCGACAGGGTGGTCGGTGAGCAGTTCTTC.

The chain joins TRBV7-9 to TRBJ1-1; 8 bases agree with TRBD1. Germline-derived CDR1 and CDR2 are SEHNR and FQNEAQ (reference sequence). This CDR3 contains 14 residues. V was clipped by 1 base and J by 4 bases; unmatched bases: 2. CDR3 coding DNA: TGTGCCAGCAGCTTAGGGACAGGGTTCACTGAAGCTTTCTTT. Its protein product is CASSLGTGFTEAFF.

This rearrangement joins TRBV18 to TRBJ1-1, with 8 bases that match TRBD1. CDR3 length: 14 residues. Germline lookup yields CDR1 KGHSH and CDR2 LQKENI. The V segment lost 4 bases and the J segment 0 bases; nucleotides outside the gene matches: 1. The CDR3 here is CASSRTGMNTEAFF. In nucleotides, the CDR3 is TGTGCCAGCTCACGGACAGGGATGAACACTGAAGCTTTCTTT.

V gene TRBV2 combines with J gene TRBJ2-4, with D tentatively TRBD2 (6 bases). The germline CDR1 and CDR2 sequences are SNHLY and FYNNEI. Trimming stripped 6 bases from V and 2 bases from J, with 11 bases between. CDR3 length equals 14 residues. CDR3 loop: CASREGSSKNIQYF. In DNA form, the CDR3 reads TGTGCCAGCAGGGAGGGGTCCTCCAAAAACATTCAGTACTTC.

The chain couples TRBV18 to TRBJ2-7; D is unresolved. CDR3 size: 14 residues. Trimming cost V 0 bases and J 1 base, with 7 bases left between them. In germline, CDR1 is KGHSH, CDR2 LQKENI. CDR3 loop: CASSPPADSYEQYF. The DNA of the CDR3 is TGTGCCAGCTCACCACCGGCAGATTCCTACGAGCAGTACTTC.

This chain uses TRBV7-9 with TRBJ1-1; D call uncertain. The V and J ends lost 7 bases and 7 bases respectively, with 10 bases between them. Germline V gives CDR1 SEHNR, CDR2 FQNEAQ (reference sequence). The CDR3 loop spans 11 amino acids. DNA for the CDR3: TGTGCCAGCACAGGACCTAGTGAAGCTTTCTTT. Its translation: CASTGPSEAFF.

The V call is TRBV7-8, the J call TRBJ2-1; tentatively, D is TRBD1 or TRBD2 (5 bases each). CDR3 length: 16 residues. The V gene's germline CDR1 is SGHVS and CDR2 FQNEAQ. V dropped 5 bases and J dropped 11 bases, with 25 bases sitting between them. The CDR3 protein is CASSPTVERPPSQQFF. CDR3 nucleotides: TGTGCCAGCAGCCCGACAGTCGAGCGGCCACCCAGCCAGCAGTTCTTC. The full variable domain, its missing parts supplied by reference TRBV7-8 and TRBJ2-1, is GAGVSQSPRYKVAKRGQDVALRCDPISGHVSLFWYQQALGQGPEFLTYFQNEAQLDKSGLPSDRFFAERPEGSVSTLKIQRTQQEDSAVYLCASSPTVERPPSQQFFGPGTRLTVL.

The V call is TRBV19, the J call TRBJ1-1; 10 bases align to TRBD1. Trimming removed 6 bases from V and 1 base from J; junction bases left unmatched: 2. CDR3 size: 14 residues. Germline CDR1 LNHDA, CDR2 SQIVND (reference sequence). CDR3 DNA sequence: TGTGCCAGTAGCGGGACAGGGGAGAACACTGAAGCTTTCTTT. This sequence encodes CASSGTGENTEAFF.

The rearrangement joins TRBV7-9 to TRBJ1-1, with D uncertain. The V gene's germline CDR1 is SEHNR and CDR2 FQNEAQ (reference sequence). The CDR3 is 10 residues long. V gave up 2 bases and J gave up 7 bases, with 2 bases separating them. The CDR3 DNA reads as TGTGCCAGCAGCTTATTTGAAGCTTTCTTT. This codes for CASSLFEAFF.

This chain links TRBV5-1 with TRBJ1-5; D uncertain. The germline V and J ends were trimmed by 0 bases and 3 bases, with 7 bases remaining between them. This CDR3 is 14 amino acids long. Germline V gives CDR1 SGHRS, CDR2 YFSETQ. The CDR3 region is CASSLAGNNQPQHF. The CDR3 DNA reads as TGCGCCAGCAGCTTGGCTGGGAACAATCAGCCCCAGCATTTT. Full variable domain (remainder filled in from reference TRBV5-1 and TRBJ1-5): KAGVTQTPRYLIKTRGQQVTLSCSPISGHRSVSWYQQTPGQGLQFLFEYFSETQRNKGNFPGRFSGRQFSNSRSEMNVSTLELGDSALYLCASSLAGNNQPQHFGDGTRLSIL.

This chain joins TRBV29-1 and TRBJ1-1; 8 bases map to TRBD1. This CDR3 is built from 14 residues. Germline V gene lookup returns CDR1 SQVTM and CDR2 ANQGSEA. With 6 bases clipped from V and 5 bases from J, the junction kept 11 bases outside the gene matches. CDR3 DNA sequence: TGCAGCGTCGACAGGGGCCGCAGTGGAACTGAAGCTTTCTTT. Protein product: CSVDRGRSGTEAFF. Combining the CDR3 with reference TRBV29-1 and TRBJ1-1 gives the whole variable domain SAVISQKPSRDICQRGTSLTIQCQVDSQVTMMFWYRQQPGQSLTLIATANQGSEATYESGFVIDKFPISRPNLTFSTLTVSNMSPEDSSIYLCSVDRGRSGTEAFFGQGTRLTVV.

The chain employs TRBV7-3 and TRBJ2-7; 10 bases map to TRBD1. The V gene's germline CDR1 is SGHTA and CDR2 FQGTGA. V dropped 5 bases and J dropped 7; count of bases not matched to a gene: 5. This CDR3 is built from 13 residues. This CDR3 reads CASSQGQGSEQYF. The CDR3 DNA reads as TGTGCCAGCAGCCAGGGACAGGGGTCTGAGCAGTACTTC. Based on the CDR3 plus reference TRBV7-3 and TRBJ2-7, the full variable domain is GAGVSQTPSNKVTEKGKYVELRCDPISGHTALYWYRQSLGQGPEFLIYFQGTGAADDSGLPNDRFFAVRPEGSVSTLKIQRTERGDSAVYLCASSQGQGSEQYFGPGTRLTVT.

DNA of the CDR3: TGTGCCAGCAGTTACCCAGCGACAGCTGAAGCTTTCTTT. Translating gives CASSYPATAEAFF. The gene calls are TRBV6-6 and TRBJ1-1; TRBD1 is a possible D gene (5 bases). The length of the CDR3 is 13 residues. V was cut by 2 bases and J by 6 bases, with 10 bases left in between. The germline V gene has CDR1 MNHNY and CDR2 SVGAGI (reference sequence).

The chain couples TRBV7-9 to TRBJ1-2; TRBD1 is a possible D gene (5 bases). The CDR3 is 12 amino acids. V lost 10 bases and J lost 4, with 13 bases in between. Germline V lookup: CDR1 SEHNR, CDR2 FQNEAQ (reference sequence). The CDR3, as DNA: TGTGCCACGGGACCCCTTCCCTATGGCTACACCTTC. It codes for CATGPLPYGYTF.

This chain joins TRBV13 and TRBJ2-7; D is possibly TRBD2 (5 bases). CDR1 and CDR2 (germline): PRHDT, FYEKMQ (reference sequence). V lost 4 bases and J 2 bases, leaving 9 bases between the germline ends. This CDR3 comprises 13 residues. The DNA of the CDR3 is TGTGCCAGCAGCTCCGGGAATCCCTACGAGCAGTACTTC. Protein sequence: CASSSGNPYEQYF.